This T cell receptor (beta chain) was recorded in a study of Ad26.COV2.S vaccination and SARS-CoV-2 variants. TCRdb's table, derived via immunoSEQ multiplex PCR, lists solely in-frame clones and lacks some. The sample carries hundreds of thousands of clones, 70% to 90% recorded once. Treatment given: some 20 received Ad26.COV2.S at low or high dose, single or two shots; 5 received placebo; per-sample allocation not given. Samples were taken on day 63 after the first vaccine or placebo injection. The CDR3 is 14 amino acids. Looked up from germline, CDR1 is SGHDT and CDR2 is YYEEEE. Trimming removed 4 bases at V and 4 bases at J, with 14 bases between. Notes on this clone: Its antigen is not identified.

Whole-study results and caveats: Spike-specific TCR breadth was greater after Ad26.COV2.S than placebo.

Specimen: peripheral blood, collected in a trial of Ad26.COV2.S vaccine versus placebo. The chain recombines TRBV5-6 with TRBJ1-1; D is uncertain. This receptor was taken from a person between 18 and 59 years old who received the Ad26.COV2.S COVID-19 vaccine or a placebo. The chain's CDR3 is CASSLRESSTEAFF. The CDR3 nucleotides read TGTGCCAGCAGCCTGCGGGAATCAAGCACTGAAGCTTTCTTT. Variable domain in full (rest from reference TRBV5-6 and TRBJ1-1): DAGVTQSPTHLIKTRGQQVTLRCSPKSGHDTVSWYQQALGQGPQFIFQYYEEEERQRGNFPDRFSGHQFPNYSSELNVNALLLGDSALYLCASSLRESSTEAFFGQGTRLTVV.